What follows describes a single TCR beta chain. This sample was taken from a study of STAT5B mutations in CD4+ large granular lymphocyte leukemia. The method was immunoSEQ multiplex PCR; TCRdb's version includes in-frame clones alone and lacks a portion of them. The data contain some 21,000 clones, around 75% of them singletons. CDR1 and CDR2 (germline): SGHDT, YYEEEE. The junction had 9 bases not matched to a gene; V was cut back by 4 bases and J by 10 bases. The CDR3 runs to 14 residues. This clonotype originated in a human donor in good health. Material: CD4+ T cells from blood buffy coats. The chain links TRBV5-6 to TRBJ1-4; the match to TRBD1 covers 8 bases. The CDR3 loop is CASSTRQGRGKLFF. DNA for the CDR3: TGTGCCAGCAGCACAAGACAGGGGAGGGGAAAACTGTTTTTT.